Listed here are 2 T cell receptor beta chains from one sample, sequenced in a study of T cell repertoires in cytomegalovirus infection. TCRdb reprocessed the reads via MiXCR and lists one record per CDR3 protein. The sample lists 200,000 to 300,000 distinct CDR3 sequences; around 15% were seen once. Sequencing used PBMCs. The receptors come from a human donor in good health (CMV status not recorded). Some clones in this sample may be carry-over from other donors' samples.

This clonotype was seen a handful of times. The rearrangement joins TRBV3-1 to TRBJ1-1; D is undetermined. Germline assignment: CDR1 LGHDT and CDR2 YNNKEL (reference sequence). With 1 base removed from V and 2 bases from J, the gap between germline ends came to 8 bases. The CDR3 runs 14 residues. The CDR3 DNA follows: TGTGCCAGCAGCCAAGCAGGATCCAACACTGAAGCTTTCTTT. Translated: CASSQAGSNTEAFF.

V and J are TRBV20-1 and TRBJ1-5, with D possibly matching TRBD1 (5 bases). Trimming took off 2 bases at V and 2 bases at J, with 19 bases between the two ends. The CDR3 extends over 17 amino acids. Germline CDR1 is DFQATT and CDR2 is SNEGSKA (reference sequence). CDR3 nucleotides: TGCAGTGCTAGAACCTCGGGGCACCGGGGAGGCAATCAGCCCCAGCATTTT. This sequence encodes CSARTSGHRGGNQPQHF.